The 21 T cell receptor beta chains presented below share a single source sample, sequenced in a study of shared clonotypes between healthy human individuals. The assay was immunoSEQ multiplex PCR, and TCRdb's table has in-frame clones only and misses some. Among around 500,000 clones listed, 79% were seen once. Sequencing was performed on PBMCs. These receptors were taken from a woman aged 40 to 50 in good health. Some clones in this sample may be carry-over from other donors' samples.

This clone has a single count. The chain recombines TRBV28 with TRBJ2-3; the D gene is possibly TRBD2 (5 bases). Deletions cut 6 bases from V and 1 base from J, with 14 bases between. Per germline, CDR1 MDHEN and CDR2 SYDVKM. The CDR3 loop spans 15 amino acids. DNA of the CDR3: TGTGCCAGCAGGTACGAGGGCCAGGGCACAGATACGCAGTATTTT. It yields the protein CASRYEGQGTDTQYF.

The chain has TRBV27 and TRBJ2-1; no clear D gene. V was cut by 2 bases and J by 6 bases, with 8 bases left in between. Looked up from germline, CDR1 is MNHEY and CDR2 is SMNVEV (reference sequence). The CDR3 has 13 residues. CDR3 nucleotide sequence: TGTGCCAGCAGTTTAAATAAGCGCAATGAGCAGTTCTTC. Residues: CASSLNKRNEQFF.

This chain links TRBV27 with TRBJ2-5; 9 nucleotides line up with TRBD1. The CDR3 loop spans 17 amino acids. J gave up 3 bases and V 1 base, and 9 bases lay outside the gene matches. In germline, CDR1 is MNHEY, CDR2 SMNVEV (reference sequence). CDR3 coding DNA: TGTGCCAGCAGTTTATTCAGGACAGGGGTAACCGAAGAGACCCAGTACTTC. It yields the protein CASSLFRTGVTEETQYF.

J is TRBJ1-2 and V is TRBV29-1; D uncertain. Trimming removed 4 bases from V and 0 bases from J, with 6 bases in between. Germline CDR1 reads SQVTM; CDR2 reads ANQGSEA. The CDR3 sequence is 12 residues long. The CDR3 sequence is CSVGASNYGYTF. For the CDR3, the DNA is TGCAGCGTTGGCGCCTCTAACTATGGCTACACCTTC.

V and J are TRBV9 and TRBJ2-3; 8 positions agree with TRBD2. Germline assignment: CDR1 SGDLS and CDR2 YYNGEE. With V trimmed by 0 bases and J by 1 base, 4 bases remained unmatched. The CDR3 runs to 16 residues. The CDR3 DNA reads TGTGCCAGCAGCGTAGGACTAGCGTCCCGCACAGATACGCAGTATTTT. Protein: CASSVGLASRTDTQYF.

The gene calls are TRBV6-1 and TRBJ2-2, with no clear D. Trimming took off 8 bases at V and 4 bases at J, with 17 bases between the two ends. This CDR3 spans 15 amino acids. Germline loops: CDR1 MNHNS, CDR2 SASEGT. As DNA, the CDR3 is TGTGCCAGCCTTGCGGCGGTCTACTCCACCGGGGAGCTGTTTTTT. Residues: CASLAAVYSTGELFF.

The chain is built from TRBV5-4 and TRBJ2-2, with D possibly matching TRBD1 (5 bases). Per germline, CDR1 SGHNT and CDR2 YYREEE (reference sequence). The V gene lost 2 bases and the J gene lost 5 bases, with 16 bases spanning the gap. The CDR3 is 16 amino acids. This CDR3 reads CASSLRQSRKTGELFF. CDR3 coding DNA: TGTGCCAGCAGCTTACGACAGAGTCGGAAGACCGGGGAGCTGTTTTTT.

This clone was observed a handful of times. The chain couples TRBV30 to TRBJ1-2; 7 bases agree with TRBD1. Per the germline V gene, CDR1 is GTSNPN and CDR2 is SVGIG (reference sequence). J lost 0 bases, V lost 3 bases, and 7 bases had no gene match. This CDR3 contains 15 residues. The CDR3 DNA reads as TGTGCCTGGAGAAGAGGACAGGCACCTAACTATGGCTACACCTTC. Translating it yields CAWRRGQAPNYGYTF.

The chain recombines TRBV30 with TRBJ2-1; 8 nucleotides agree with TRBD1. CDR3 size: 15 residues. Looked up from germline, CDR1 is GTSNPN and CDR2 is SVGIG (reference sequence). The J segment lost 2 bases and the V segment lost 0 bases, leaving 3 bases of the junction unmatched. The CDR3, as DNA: TGTGCCTGGAGTGTACAGGGGGAACCCTACAATGAGCAGTTCTTC. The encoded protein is CAWSVQGEPYNEQFF.

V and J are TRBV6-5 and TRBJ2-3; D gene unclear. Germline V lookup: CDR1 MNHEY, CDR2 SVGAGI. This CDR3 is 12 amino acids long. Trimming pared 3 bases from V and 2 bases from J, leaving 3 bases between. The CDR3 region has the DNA TGTGCCAGCAGTTATACCACAGATACGCAGTATTTT. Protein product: CASSYTTDTQYF.

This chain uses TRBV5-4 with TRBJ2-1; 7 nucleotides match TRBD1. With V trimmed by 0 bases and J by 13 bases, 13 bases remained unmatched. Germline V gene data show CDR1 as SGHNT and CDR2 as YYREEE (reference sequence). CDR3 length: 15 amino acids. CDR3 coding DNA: TGTGCCAGCAGCTTGGGACAGGGTGAAGGCGGGCCCCAGTTCTTC. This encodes CASSLGQGEGGPQFF.

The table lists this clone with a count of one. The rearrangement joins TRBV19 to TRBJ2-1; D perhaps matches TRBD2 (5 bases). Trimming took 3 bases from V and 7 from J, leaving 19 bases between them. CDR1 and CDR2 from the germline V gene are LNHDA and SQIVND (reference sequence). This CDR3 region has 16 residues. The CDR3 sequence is CASSIVGSVVLNEQFF. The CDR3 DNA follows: TGTGCCAGTAGTATCGTTGGTAGCGTCGTATTAAATGAGCAGTTCTTC.

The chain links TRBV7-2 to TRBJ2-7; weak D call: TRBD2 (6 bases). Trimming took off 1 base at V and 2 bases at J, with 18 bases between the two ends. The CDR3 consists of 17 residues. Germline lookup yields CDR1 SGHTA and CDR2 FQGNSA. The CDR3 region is CASSLEGASAVPYEQYF. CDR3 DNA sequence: TGTGCCAGCAGCTTAGAGGGAGCTAGCGCGGTCCCCTACGAGCAGTACTTC.

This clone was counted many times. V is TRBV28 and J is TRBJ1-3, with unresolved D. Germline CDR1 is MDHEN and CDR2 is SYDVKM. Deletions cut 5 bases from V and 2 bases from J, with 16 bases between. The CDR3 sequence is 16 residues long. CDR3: CASSNHLLGTGNTIYF. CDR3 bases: TGTGCCAGCAGTAATCACTTGCTCGGGACTGGAAACACCATATATTTT.

The CDR3 sequence: CASSEQPTGELEQYF. In DNA form, the CDR3 reads TGTGCCAGCAGTGAACAGCCTACAGGGGAGCTCGAGCAGTACTTC. The chain carries TRBV6-1 and TRBJ2-7; TRBD1 aligns across 7 bases. The germline gives CDR1 MNHNS, CDR2 SASEGT. This CDR3 is 15 amino acids long. With V trimmed by 2 bases and J by 6 bases, 10 bases remained unmatched.

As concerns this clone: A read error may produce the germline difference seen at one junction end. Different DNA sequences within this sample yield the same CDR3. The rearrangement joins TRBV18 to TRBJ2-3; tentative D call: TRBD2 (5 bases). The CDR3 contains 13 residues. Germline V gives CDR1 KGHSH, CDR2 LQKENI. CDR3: CASSPGSTDTQYF. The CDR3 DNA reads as TGTGCCAGCTCACCGGGGAGCACTGATACGCAGTATTTT.

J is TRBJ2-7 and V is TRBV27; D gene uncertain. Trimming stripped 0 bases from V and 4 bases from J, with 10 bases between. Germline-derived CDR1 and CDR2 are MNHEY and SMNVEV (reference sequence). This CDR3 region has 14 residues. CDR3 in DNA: TGTGCCAGCAGTTTATCGGTAGGTGGGTACGAGCAGTACTTC. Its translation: CASSLSVGGYEQYF.

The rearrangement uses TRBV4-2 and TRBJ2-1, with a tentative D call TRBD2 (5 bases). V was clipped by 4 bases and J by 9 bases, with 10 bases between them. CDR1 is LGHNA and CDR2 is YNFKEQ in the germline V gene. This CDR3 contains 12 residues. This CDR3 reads CASSRVGGEQFF. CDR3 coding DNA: TGTGCCAGCAGCCGGGTTGGAGGTGAGCAGTTCTTC.

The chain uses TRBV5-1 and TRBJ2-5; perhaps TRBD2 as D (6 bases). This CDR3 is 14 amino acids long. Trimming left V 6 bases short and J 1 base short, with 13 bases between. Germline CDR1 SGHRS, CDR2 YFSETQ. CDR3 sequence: CASKEGLLQETQYF. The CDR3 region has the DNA TGCGCCAGCAAGGAGGGCTTACTCCAAGAGACCCAGTACTTC.

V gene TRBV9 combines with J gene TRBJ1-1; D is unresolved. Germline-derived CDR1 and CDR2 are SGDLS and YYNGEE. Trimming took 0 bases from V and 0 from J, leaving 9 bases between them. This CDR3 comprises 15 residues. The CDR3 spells CASSVGGSLNTEAFF. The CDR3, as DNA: TGTGCCAGCAGCGTAGGTGGCAGCCTGAACACTGAAGCTTTCTTT.

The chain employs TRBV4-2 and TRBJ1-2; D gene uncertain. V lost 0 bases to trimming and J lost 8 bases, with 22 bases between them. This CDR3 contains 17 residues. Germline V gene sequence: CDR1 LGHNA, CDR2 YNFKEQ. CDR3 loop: CASSQDIGREEARGYTF. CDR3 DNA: TGTGCCAGCAGCCAAGATATTGGGAGGGAGGAGGCACGGGGCTACACCTTC.